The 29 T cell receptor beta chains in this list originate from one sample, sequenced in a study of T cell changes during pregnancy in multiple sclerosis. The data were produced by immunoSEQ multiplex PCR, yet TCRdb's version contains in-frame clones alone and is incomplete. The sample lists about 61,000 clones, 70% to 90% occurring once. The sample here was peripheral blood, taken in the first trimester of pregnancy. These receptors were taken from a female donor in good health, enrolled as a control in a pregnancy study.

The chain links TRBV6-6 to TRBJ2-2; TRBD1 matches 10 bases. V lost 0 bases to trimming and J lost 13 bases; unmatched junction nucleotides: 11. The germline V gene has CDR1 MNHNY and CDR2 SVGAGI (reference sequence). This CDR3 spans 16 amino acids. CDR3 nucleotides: TGTGCCAGCAGTTACTCGGGGACAGGGGCCGCTCGGTGGCTGTTTTTT. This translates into CASSYSGTGAARWLFF.

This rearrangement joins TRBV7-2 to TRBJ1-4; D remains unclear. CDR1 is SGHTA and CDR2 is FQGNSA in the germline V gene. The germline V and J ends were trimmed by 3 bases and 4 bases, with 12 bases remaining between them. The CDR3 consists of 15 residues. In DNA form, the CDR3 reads TGTGCCAGCAGCTTGAACGCCCTCGGTAATGAAAAACTGTTTTTT. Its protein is CASSLNALGNEKLFF. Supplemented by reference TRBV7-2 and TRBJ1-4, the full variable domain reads GAGVSQSPSNKVTEKGKDVELRCDPISGHTALYWYRQSLGQGLEFLIYFQGNSAPDKSGLPSDRFSAERTGGSVSTLTIQRTQQEDSAVYLCASSLNALGNEKLFFGSGTQLSVL.

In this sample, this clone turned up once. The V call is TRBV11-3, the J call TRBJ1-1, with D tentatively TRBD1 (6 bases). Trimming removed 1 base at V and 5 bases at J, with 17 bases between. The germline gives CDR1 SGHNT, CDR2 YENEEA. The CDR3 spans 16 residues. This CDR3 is CASSLVSGGLLTEAFF. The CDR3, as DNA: TGTGCCAGCAGCTTAGTGTCCGGGGGGCTACTAACTGAAGCTTTCTTT.

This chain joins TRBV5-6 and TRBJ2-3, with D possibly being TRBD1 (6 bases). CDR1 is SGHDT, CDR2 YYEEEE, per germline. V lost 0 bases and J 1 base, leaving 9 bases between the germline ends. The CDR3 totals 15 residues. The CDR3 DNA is TGTGCCAGCAGCTTGGTCAGGGGCGGCACAGATACGCAGTATTTT. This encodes CASSLVRGGTDTQYF.

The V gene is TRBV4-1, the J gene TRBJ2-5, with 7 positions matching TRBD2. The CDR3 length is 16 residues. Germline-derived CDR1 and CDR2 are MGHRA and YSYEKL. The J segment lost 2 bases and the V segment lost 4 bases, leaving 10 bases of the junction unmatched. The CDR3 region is CASSPRGGEPQETQYF. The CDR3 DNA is TGCGCCAGCAGCCCGAGGGGAGGGGAACCTCAAGAGACCCAGTACTTC.

The CDR3 bases are TGCAGCGTTGAAAACCAGCGGGGGGGCGTGGGGGAGCTGTTTTTT. It codes for CSVENQRGGVGELFF. The chain has TRBV29-1 and TRBJ2-2; 10 nucleotides align to TRBD2. The CDR3 spans 15 residues. With V trimmed by 2 bases and J by 8 bases, 8 bases remained unmatched. Germline values: CDR1 SQVTM, CDR2 ANQGSEA.

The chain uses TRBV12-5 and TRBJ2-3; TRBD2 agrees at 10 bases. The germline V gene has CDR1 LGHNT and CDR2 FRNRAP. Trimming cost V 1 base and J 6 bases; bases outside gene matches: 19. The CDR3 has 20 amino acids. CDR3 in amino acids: CASGLDSKTSLAGKKDTQYF. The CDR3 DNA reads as TGTGCTAGTGGTTTGGATTCAAAGACGTCACTAGCGGGAAAAAAGGATACGCAGTATTTT.

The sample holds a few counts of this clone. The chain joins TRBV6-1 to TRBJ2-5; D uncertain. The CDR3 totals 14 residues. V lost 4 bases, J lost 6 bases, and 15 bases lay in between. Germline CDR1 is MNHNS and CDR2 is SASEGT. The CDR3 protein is CASSGVNALKTQYF. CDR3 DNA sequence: TGTGCCAGCAGTGGAGTTAATGCTTTAAAGACCCAGTACTTC.

In nucleotides, the CDR3 is TGTGCCAGCAGCGCAGGACAAGATAATGAAAAACTGTTTTTT. Residues: CASSAGQDNEKLFF. The V call is TRBV7-9, the J call TRBJ1-4; perhaps TRBD1 as D (5 bases). Germline lookup yields CDR1 SEHNR and CDR2 FQNEAQ (reference sequence). Trimming removed 5 bases at V and 4 bases at J, with 11 bases between. The CDR3 consists of 14 residues.

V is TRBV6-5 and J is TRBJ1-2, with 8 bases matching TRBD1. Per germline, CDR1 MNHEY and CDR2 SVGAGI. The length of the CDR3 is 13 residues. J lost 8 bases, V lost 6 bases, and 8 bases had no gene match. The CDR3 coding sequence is TGTGCCAGCAGAACCGACAGGGGTAGGGGCTACACCTTC. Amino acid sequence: CASRTDRGRGYTF.

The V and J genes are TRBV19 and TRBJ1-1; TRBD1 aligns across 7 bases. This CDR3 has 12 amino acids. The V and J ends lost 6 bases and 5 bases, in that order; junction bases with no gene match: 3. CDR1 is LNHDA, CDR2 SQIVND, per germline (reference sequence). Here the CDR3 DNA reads TGTGCCAGTAGACCACAGGGGACTGAAGCTTTCTTT. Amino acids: CASRPQGTEAFF.

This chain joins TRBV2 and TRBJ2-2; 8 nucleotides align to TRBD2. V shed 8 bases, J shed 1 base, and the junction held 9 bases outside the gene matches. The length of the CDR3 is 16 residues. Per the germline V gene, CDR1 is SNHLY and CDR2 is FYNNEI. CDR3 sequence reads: CASRKLAGLNTGELFF. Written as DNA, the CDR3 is TGTGCCAGCCGGAAGCTAGCGGGTCTGAACACCGGGGAGCTGTTTTTT.

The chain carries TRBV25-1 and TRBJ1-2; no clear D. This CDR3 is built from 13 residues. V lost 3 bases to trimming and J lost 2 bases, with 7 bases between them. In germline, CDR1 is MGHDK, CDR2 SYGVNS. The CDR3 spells CASSEIHNYGYTF. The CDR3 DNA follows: TGTGCCAGCAGTGAGATACACAACTATGGCTACACCTTC.

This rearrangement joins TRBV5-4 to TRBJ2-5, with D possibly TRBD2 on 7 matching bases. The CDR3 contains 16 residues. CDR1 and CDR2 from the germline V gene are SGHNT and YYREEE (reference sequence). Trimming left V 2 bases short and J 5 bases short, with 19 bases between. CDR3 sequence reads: CASSFPPGGTGETQYF. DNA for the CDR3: TGTGCCAGCAGCTTCCCACCGGGGGGTACAGGGGAGACCCAGTACTTC.

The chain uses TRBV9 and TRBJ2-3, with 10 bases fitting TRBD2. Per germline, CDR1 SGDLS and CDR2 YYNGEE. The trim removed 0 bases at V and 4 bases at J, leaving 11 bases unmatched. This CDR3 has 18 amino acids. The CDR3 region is CASSVDPILAGAPDTQYF. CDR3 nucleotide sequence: TGTGCCAGCAGCGTAGACCCTATCCTAGCGGGGGCCCCAGATACGCAGTATTTT.

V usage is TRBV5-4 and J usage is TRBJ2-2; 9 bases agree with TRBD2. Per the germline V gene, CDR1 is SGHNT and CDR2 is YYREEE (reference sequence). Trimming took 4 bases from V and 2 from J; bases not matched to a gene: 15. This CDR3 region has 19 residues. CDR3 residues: CASSKSSGGRIYNTGELFF. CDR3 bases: TGTGCCAGCAGCAAGAGTAGCGGGGGACGAATCTATAACACCGGGGAGCTGTTTTTT. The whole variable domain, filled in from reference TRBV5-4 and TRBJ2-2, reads ETGVTQSPTHLIKTRGQQVTLRCSSQSGHNTVSWYQQALGQGPQFIFQYYREEENGRGNFPPRFSGLQFPNYSSELNVNALELDDSALYLCASSKSSGGRIYNTGELFFGEGSRLTVL.

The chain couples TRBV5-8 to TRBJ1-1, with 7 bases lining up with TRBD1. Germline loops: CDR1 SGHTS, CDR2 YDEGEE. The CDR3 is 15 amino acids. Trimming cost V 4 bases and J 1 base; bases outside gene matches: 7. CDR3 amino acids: CASSPGQVTNTEAFF. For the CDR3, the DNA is TGTGCCAGCAGCCCTGGACAGGTAACGAACACTGAAGCTTTCTTT.

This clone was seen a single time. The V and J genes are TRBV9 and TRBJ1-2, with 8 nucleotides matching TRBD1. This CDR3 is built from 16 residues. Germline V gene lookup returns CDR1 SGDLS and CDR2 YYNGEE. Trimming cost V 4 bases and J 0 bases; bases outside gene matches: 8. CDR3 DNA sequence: TGTGCCAGCAGCCAAGCAGTCAGGGGGCCTAACTATGGCTACACCTTC. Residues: CASSQAVRGPNYGYTF.

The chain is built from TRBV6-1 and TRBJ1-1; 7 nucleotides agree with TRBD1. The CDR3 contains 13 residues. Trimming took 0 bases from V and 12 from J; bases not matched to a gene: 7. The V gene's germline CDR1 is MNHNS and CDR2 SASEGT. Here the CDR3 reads CASSEAESGGTFF. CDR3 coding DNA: TGTGCCAGCAGTGAAGCGGAGTCAGGGGGGACTTTCTTT.

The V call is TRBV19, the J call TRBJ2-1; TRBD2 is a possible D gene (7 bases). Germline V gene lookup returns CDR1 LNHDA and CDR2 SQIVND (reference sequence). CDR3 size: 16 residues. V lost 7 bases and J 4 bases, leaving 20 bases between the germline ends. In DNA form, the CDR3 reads TGTGCCAGTAACTCCATAAGGGGGGGCCCGTACAATGAGCAGTTCTTC. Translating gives CASNSIRGGPYNEQFF. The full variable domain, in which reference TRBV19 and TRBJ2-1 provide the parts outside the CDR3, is DGGITQSPKYLFRKEGQNVTLSCEQNLNHDAMYWYRQDPGQGLRLIYYSQIVNDFQKGDIAEGYSVSREKKESFPLTVTSAQKNPTAFYLCASNSIRGGPYNEQFFGPGTRLTVL.

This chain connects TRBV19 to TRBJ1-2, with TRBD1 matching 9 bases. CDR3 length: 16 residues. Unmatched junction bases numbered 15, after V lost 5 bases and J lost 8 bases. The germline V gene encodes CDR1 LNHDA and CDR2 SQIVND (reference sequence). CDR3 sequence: CASSVLDRGYHIGYTF. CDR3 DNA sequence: TGTGCCAGTAGTGTTCTGGACAGGGGATACCATATCGGCTACACCTTC.

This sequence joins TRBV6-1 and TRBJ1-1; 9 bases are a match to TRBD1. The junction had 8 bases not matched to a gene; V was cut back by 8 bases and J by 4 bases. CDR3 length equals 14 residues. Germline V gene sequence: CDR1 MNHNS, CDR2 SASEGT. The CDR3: CASLGQGVRTEAFF. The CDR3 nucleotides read TGTGCCAGCCTGGGACAGGGCGTACGCACTGAAGCTTTCTTT.

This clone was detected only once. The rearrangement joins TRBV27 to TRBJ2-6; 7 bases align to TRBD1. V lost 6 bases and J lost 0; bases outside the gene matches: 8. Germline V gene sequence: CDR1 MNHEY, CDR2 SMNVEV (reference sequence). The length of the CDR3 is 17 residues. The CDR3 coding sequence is TGTGCCAGCAGCCTCAGGGGGTCCCTCTCTGGGGCCAACGTCCTGACTTTC. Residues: CASSLRGSLSGANVLTF.

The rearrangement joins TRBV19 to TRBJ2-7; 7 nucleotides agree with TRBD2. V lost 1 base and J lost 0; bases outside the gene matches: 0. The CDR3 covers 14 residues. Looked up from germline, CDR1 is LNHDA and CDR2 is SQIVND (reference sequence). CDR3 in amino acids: CASSIAGGSYEQYF. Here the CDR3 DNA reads TGTGCCAGTAGTATAGCGGGGGGCTCCTACGAGCAGTACTTC.

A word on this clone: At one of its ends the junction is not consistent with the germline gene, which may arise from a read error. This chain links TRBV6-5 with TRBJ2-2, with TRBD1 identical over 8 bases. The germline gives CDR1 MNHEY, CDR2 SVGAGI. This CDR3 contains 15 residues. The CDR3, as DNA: TGTGTCAGCAGTTCGGGACAGGTGCGCACCGGGGAGCTGTTTTTT. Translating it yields CVSSSGQVRTGELFF.

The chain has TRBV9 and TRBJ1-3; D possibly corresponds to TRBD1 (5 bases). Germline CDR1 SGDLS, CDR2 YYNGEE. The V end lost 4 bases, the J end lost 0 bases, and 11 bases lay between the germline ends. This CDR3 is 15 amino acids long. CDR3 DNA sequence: TGTGCCAGCAGCCCACAGGCGGACTCTGGAAACACCATATATTTT. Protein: CASSPQADSGNTIYF.

The CDR3 DNA sequence: TGCGCCAGCAGCCGCGACACAGATGGCTACACCTTC. Translated, it gives CASSRDTDGYTF. The rearrangement links TRBV5-1 to TRBJ1-2, with unresolved D. Germline V gives CDR1 SGHRS, CDR2 YFSETQ. This CDR3 has 12 residues. Trimming took off 4 bases at V and 6 bases at J, with 10 bases between the two ends.

The CDR3 region has the DNA TGCGCCAGCAGCCCCTGGACAGGGGCGAATAGCAATCAGCCCCAGCATTTT. Amino acids: CASSPWTGANSNQPQHF. J is TRBJ1-5 and V is TRBV4-1, with 9 bases that match TRBD1. The CDR3 spans 17 residues. The junction had 7 bases not matched to a gene; V was cut back by 4 bases and J by 0 bases. CDR1 is MGHRA and CDR2 is YSYEKL in the germline V gene.

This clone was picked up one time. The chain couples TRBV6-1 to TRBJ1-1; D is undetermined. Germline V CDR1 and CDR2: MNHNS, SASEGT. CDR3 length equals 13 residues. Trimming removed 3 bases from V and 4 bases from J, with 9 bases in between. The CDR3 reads CASSDTYLTEAFF. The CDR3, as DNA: TGTGCCAGCAGTGACACTTACCTCACTGAAGCTTTCTTT.